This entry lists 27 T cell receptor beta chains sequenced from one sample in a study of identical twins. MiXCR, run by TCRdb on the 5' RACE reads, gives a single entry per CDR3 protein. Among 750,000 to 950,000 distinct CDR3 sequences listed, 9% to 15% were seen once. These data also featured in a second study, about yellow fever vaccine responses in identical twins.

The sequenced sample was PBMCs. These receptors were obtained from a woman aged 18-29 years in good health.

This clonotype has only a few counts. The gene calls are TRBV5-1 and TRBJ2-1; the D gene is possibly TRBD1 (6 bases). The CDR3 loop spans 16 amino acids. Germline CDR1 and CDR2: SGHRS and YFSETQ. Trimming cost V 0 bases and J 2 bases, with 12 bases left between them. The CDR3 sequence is CASSLGGPTTYNEQFF. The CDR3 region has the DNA TGCGCCAGCAGCTTGGGGGGGCCTACGACCTACAATGAGCAGTTCTTC.

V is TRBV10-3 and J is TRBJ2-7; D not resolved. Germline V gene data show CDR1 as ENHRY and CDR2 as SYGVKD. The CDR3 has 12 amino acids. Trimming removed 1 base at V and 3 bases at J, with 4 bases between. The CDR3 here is CAISEWGYEQYF. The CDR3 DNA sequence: TGTGCCATCAGTGAGTGGGGCTACGAGCAGTACTTC.

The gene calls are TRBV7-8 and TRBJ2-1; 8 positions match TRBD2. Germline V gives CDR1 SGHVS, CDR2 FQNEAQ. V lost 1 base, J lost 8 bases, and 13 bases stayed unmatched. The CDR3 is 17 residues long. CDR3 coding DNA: TGTGCCAGCAGCTTAGGTTTAGCGGGGACTTTAGTGCATGAGCAGTTCTTC. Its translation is CASSLGLAGTLVHEQFF.

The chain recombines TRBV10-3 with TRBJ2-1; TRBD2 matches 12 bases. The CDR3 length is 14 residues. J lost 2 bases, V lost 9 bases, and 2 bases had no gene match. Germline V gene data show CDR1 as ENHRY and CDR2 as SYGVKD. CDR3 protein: CAIRTSGTYNEQFF. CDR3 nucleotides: TGTGCCATTCGGACTAGCGGGACCTACAATGAGCAGTTCTTC.

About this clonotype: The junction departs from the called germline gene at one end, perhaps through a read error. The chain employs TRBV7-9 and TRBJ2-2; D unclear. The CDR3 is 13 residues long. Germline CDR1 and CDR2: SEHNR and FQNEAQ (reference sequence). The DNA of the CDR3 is TGTGCCAACAGCTTGCAAAACACCGGGGAGCTGTTTTTT. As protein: CANSLQNTGELFF.

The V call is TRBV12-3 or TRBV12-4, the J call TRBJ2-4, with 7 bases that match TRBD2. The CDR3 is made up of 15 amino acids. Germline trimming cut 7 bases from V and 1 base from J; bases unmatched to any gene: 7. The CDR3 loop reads CASTSRELAKNIQYF. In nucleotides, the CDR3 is TGTGCCAGCACTTCGCGGGAGTTGGCCAAAAACATTCAGTACTTC.

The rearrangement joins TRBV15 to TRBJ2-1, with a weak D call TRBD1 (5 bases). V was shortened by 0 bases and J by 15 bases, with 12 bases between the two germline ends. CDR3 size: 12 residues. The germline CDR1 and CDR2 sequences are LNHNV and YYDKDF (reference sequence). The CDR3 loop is CATSRDGLGRFF. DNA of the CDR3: TGTGCCACCAGCAGAGATGGGTTGGGGCGGTTCTTC.

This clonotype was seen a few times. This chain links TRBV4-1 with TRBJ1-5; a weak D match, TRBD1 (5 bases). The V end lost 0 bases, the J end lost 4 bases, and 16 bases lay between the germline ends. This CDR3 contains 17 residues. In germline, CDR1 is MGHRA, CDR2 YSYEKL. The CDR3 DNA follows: TGCGCCAGCAGCCAAGAGGGGGGAGGCAGGGCAAATCAGCCCCAGCATTTT. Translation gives CASSQEGGGRANQPQHF.

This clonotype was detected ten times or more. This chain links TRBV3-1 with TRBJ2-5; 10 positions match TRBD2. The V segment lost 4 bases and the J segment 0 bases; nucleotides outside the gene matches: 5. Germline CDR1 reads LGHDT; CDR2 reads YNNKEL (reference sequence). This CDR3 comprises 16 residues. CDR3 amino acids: CASSPRLAGYQETQYF. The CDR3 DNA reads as TGTGCCAGCAGCCCCCGACTAGCGGGCTACCAAGAGACCCAGTACTTC.

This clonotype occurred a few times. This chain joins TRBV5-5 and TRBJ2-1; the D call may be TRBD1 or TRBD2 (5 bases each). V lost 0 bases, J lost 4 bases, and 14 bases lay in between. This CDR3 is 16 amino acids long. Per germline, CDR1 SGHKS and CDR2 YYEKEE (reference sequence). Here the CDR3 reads CASSLVGTGAYNEQFF. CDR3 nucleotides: TGTGCCAGCAGCTTGGTTGGGACCGGTGCTTACAATGAGCAGTTCTTC.

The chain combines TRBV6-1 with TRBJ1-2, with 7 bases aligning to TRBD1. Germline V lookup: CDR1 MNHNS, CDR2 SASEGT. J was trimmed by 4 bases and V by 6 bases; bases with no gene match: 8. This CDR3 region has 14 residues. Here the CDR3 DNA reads TGTGCCAGCAGACCCAGACAGGGCGTCTATGGCTACACCTTC. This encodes CASRPRQGVYGYTF.

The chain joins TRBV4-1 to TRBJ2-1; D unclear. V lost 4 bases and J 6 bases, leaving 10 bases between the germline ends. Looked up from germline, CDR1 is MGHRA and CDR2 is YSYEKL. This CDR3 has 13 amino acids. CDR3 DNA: TGCGCCAGCAGCCGCAGCCTTATCAATGAGCAGTTCTTC. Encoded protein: CASSRSLINEQFF.

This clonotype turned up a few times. CDR3 coding DNA: TGCAGTGCTAGGCTAGCGGTAGATACGCAGTATTTT. Protein sequence: CSARLAVDTQYF. This chain joins TRBV20-1 and TRBJ2-3; 7 bases align to TRBD2. J gave up 5 bases and V 3 bases, and 2 bases lay outside the gene matches. Per the germline V gene, CDR1 is DFQATT and CDR2 is SNEGSKA (reference sequence). CDR3 length equals 12 residues.

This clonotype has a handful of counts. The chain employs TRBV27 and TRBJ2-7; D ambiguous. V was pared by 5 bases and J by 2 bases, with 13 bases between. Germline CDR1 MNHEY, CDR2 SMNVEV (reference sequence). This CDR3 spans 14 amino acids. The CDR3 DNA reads TGTGCCAGCAGTCTGCGAACAAGAACCTACGAGCAGTACTTC. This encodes CASSLRTRTYEQYF.

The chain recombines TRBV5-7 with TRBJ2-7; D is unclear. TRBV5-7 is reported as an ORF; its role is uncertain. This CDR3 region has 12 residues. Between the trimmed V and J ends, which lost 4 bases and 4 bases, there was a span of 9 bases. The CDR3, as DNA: TGTGCCAGCAGCCCGCGTTATTACGAGCAGTACTTC. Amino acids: CASSPRYYEQYF.

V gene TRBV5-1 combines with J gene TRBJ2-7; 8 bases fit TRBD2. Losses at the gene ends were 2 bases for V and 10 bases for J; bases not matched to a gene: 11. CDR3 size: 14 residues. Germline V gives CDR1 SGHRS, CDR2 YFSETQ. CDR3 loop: CASSLGSLSGTQYF. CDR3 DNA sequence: TGCGCCAGCAGCTTAGGTTCCCTTAGCGGGACTCAGTACTTC.

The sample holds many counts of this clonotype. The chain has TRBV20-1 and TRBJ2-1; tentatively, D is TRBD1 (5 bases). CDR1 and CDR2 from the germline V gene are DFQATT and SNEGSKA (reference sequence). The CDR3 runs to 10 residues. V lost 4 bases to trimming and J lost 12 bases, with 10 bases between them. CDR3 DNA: TGCAGTGCTAAACAGGCATTGCAGTTCTTC. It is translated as CSAKQALQFF.

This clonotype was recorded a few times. The chain's CDR3 is CSVEGQRGGNTEAFF. CDR3 in DNA: TGCAGCGTTGAAGGCCAACGGGGCGGGAACACTGAAGCTTTCTTT. The chain is built from TRBV29-1 and TRBJ1-1, with D possibly matching TRBD1 (5 bases). Per germline, CDR1 SQVTM and CDR2 ANQGSEA. The CDR3 extends over 15 amino acids. Between the trimmed V and J ends, which lost 1 base and 1 base, there was a span of 13 bases. Full variable domain (outside the CDR3, taken from reference TRBV29-1 and TRBJ1-1): SAVISQKPSRDICQRGTSLTIQCQVDSQVTMMFWYRQQPGQSLTLIATANQGSEATYESGFVIDKFPISRPNLTFSTLTVSNMSPEDSSIYLCSVEGQRGGNTEAFFGQGTRLTVV.

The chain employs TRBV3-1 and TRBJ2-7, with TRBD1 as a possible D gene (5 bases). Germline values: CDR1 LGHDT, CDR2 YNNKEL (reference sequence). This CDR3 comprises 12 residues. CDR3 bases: TGTGCCAGCAGCCAAGGTCAGGGCCAGGTGCGCGTC. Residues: CASSQGQGQVRV.

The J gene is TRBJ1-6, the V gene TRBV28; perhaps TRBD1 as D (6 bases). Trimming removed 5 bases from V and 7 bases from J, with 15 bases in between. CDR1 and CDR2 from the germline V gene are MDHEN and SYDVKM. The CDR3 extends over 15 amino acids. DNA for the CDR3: TGTGCCAGCAGTCCTACAGGGCCCCAAAATTCACCCCTCCACTTT. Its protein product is CASSPTGPQNSPLHF.

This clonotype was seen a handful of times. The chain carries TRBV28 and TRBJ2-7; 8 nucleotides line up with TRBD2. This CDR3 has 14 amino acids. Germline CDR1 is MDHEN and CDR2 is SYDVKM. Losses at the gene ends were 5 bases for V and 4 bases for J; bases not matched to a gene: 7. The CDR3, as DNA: TGTGCCAGCAGTCCTGGGGCTAGCGGGTACGAGCAGTACTTC. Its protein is CASSPGASGYEQYF.

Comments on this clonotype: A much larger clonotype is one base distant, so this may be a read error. CDR3 amino acids: CASSQRTEQFF. The CDR3 bases are TGTGCCAGCAGCCAGAGGACTGAGCAGTTCTTC. V is TRBV7-8 and J is TRBJ2-1; the D is unclear. This CDR3 is 11 amino acids long. Trimming cost V 5 bases and J 9 bases, with 8 bases left between them. Per germline, CDR1 SGHVS and CDR2 FQNEAQ.

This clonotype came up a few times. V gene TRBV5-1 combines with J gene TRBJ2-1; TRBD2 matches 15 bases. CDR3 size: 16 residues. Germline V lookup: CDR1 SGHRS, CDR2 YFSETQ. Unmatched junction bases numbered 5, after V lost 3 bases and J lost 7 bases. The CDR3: CASSSRTSGGGNEQFF. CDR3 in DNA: TGCGCCAGCAGCTCCCGGACTAGCGGGGGGGGGAATGAGCAGTTCTTC.

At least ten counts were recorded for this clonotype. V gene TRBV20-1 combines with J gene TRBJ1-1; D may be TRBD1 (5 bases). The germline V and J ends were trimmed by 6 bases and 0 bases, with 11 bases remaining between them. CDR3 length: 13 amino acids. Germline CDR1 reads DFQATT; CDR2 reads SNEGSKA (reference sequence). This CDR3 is CSAPGTVNTEAFF. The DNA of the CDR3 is TGCAGTGCCCCTGGGACGGTGAACACTGAAGCTTTCTTT.

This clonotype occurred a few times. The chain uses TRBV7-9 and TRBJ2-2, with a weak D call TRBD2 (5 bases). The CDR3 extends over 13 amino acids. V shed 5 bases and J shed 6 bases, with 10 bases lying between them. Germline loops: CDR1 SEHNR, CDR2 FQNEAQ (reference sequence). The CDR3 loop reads CASSPDLSGELFF. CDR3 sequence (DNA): TGTGCCAGCAGCCCGGACTTGTCCGGGGAGCTGTTTTTT.

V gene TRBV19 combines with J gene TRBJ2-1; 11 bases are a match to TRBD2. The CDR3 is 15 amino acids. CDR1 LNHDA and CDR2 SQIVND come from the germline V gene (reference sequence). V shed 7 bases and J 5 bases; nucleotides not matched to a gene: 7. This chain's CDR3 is CASMETSGIHNEQFF. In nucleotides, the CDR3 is TGTGCCAGTATGGAGACTAGCGGGATTCACAATGAGCAGTTCTTC.

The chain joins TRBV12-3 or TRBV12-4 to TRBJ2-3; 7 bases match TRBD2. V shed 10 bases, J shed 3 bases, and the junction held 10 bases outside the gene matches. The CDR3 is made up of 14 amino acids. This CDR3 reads CAIGGSSRTDTQYF. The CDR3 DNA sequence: TGTGCCATCGGCGGGAGCAGTAGGACAGATACGCAGTATTTT.